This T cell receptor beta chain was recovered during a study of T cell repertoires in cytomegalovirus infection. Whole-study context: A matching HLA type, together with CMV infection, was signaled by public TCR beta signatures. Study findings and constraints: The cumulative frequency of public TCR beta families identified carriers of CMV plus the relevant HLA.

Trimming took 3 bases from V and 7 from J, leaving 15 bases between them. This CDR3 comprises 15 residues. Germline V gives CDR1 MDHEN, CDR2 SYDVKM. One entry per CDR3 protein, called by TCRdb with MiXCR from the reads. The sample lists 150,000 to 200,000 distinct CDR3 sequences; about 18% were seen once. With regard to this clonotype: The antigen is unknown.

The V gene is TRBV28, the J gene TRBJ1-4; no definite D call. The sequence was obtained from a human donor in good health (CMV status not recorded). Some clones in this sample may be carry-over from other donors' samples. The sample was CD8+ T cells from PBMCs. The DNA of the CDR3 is TGTGCCAGCAGTTTCGTCAAGGGTGTTGGTGAAAAACTGTTTTTT. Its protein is CASSFVKGVGEKLFF. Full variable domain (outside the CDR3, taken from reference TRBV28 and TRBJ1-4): DVKVTQSSRYLVKRTGEKVFLECVQDMDHENMFWYRQDPGLGLRLIYFSYDVKMKEKGDIPEGYSVSREKKERFSLILESASTNQTSMYLCASSFVKGVGEKLFFGSGTQLSVL.